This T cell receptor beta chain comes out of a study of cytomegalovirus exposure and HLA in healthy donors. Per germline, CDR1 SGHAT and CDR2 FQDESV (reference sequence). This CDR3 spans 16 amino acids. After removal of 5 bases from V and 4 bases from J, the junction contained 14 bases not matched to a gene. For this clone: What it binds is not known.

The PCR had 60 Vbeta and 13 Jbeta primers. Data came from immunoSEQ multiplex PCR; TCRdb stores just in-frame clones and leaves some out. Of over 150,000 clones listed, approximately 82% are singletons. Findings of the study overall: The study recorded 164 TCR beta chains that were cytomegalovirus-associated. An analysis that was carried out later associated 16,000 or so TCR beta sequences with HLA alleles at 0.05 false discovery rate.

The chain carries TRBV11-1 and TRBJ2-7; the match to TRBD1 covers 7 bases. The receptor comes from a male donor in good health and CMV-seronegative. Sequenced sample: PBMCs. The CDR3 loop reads CASSLPGGSFAYEQYF. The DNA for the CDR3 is TGTGCCAGCAGCCTGCCAGGGGGTTCATTTGCTTACGAGCAGTACTTC.